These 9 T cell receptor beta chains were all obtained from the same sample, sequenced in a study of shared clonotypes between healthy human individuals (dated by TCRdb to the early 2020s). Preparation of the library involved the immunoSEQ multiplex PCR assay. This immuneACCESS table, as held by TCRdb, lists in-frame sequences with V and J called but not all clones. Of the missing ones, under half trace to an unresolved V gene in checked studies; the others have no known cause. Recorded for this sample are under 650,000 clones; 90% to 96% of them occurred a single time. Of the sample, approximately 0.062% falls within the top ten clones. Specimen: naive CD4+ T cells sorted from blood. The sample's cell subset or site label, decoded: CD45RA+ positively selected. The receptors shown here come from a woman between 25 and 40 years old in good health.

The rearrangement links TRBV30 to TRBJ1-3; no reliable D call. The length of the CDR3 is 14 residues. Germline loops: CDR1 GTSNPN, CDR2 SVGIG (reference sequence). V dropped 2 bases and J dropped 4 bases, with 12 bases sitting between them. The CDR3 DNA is TGTGCCTGGAGTAGTGGCAGATCCGGAAACACCATATATTTT. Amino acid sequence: CAWSSGRSGNTIYF. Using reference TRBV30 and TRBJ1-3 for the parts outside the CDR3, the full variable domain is SQTIHQWPATLVQPVGSPLSLECTVEGTSNPNLYWYRQAAGRGLQLLFYSVGIGQISSEVPQNLSASRPQDRQFILSSKKLLLSDSGFYLCAWSSGRSGNTIYFGEGSWLTVV.

The CDR3 DNA follows: TGTGCCAGCAGTTACTCGGGCCTCTCATCCCTCTACGAGCAGTACTTC. Its translation: CASSYSGLSSLYEQYF. The chain joins TRBV6-5 to TRBJ2-7, with D hard to call. V was shortened by 0 bases and J by 3 bases, with 15 bases between the two germline ends. The CDR3 loop spans 16 amino acids. In germline, CDR1 is MNHEY, CDR2 SVGAGI.

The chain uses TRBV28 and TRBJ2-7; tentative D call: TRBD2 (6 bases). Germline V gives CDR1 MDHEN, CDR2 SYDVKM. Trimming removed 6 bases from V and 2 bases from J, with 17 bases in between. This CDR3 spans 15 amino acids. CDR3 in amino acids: CASSSPGTVPYEQYF. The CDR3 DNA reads TGTGCCAGCAGCTCCCCCGGGACTGTACCCTACGAGCAGTACTTC.

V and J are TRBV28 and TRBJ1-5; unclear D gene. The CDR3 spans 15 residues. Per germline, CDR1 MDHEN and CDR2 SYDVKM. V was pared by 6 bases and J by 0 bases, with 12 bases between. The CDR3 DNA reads TGTGCCAGCAGGTCGGCAGATTATAGCAATCAGCCCCAGCATTTT. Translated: CASRSADYSNQPQHF.

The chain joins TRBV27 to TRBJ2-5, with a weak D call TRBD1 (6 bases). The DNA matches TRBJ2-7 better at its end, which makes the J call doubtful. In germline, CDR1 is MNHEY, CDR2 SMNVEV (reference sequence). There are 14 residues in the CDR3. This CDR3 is CASRGGSKLYEQYF. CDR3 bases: TGTGCCAGCAGAGGGGGTTCGAAACTCTACGAGCAGTACTTC.

CDR3 amino acids: CATRRQGGWTEAFF. CDR3 coding DNA: TGTGCCACCCGAAGGCAGGGAGGTTGGACTGAAGCTTTCTTT. The chain combines TRBV27 with TRBJ1-1, with TRBD1 as a possible D gene (5 bases). V lost 10 bases, J lost 5 bases, and 20 bases lay in between. The CDR3 covers 14 residues. Germline V gene lookup returns CDR1 MNHEY and CDR2 SMNVEV (reference sequence).

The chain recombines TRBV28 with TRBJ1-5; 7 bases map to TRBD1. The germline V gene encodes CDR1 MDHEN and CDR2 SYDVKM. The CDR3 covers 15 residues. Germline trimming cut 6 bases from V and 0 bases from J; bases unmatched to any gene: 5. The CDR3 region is CASSSTGISNQPQHF. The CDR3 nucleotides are TGTGCCAGCAGCTCGACAGGGATTAGCAATCAGCCCCAGCATTTT. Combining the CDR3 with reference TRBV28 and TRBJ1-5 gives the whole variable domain DVKVTQSSRYLVKRTGEKVFLECVQDMDHENMFWYRQDPGLGLRLIYFSYDVKMKEKGDIPEGYSVSREKKERFSLILESASTNQTSMYLCASSSTGISNQPQHFGDGTRLSIL.

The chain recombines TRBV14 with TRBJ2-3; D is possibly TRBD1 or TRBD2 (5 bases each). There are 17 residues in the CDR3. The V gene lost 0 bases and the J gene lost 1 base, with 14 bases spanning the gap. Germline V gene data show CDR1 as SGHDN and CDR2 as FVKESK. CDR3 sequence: CASSQDWAGTRTDTQYF. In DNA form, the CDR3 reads TGTGCCAGCAGCCAAGATTGGGCAGGGACCCGCACAGATACGCAGTATTTT.

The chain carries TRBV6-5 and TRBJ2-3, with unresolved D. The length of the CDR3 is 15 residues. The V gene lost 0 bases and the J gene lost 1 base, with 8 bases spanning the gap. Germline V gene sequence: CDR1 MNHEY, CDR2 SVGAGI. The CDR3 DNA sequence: TGTGCCAGCAGTTACTCGACCGTGGGCACAGATACGCAGTATTTT. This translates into CASSYSTVGTDTQYF.